Listed below are T cell receptor beta chains from one sample, sequenced in a study of spatial heterogeneity in lung cancer. MiXCR, run by TCRdb on the 5' RACE reads, gives a single entry per CDR3 protein. The sample gives about 4,900 distinct CDR3 sequences, roughly a third of which show up once; 12% to 15% is in the top ten. The sequences come from lung tumor tissue, collected at surgery. The receptors derive from a male donor with early-stage non-small cell lung cancer. The CDR3 runs from the conserved cysteine through the conserved F or W.

TRBV7-2 | CASTSTGDTQYF
TRBV6-2/TRBV6-3 | CASSYTGTEQYF
TRBV18 | CASSLGTDQETQYF
TRBV24-1 | CATSDRLAGGLNEQFF
TRBV30 | CAWSFLTGGETQYF
TRBV10-2 | CATQTFGEAFF
TRBV7-2 | CASRTRVSTDTQYF
TRBV29-1 | CSVGGKLRDTQYF
TRBV19 | CASSIYGTSASYNEQFF
TRBV14 | CASSQAVGSQTQYF
TRBV7-2 | CASSLPLAGAETQYF
TRBV19 | CASSTGTGLGEQYF
TRBV28 | CASSFGHSKTYGYTF
TRBV6-5 | CASSYKALGDLPITYEQYF
TRBV10-2 | CASRTVGAASGANVLTF
TRBV3-1 | CASSQEGQLRSGELFF
TRBV30 | CAGGQWRTNEKLFF
TRBV4-2 | CASSQEVRGAGYNEQFF
TRBV5-1 | CASSFESSGEQYF
TRBV14 | CASSLRETQYF
TRBV7-2 | CASSLSYEQYF
TRBV7-2 | CASSLDGSYNEQFF
TRBV6-1 | CASSDGASQVNQPQHF
TRBV29-1 | CSVAQTNYGYTF
TRBV6-5 | CASSYNRDSPLHF
TRBV19 | CATSEDLGAQYF
TRBV5-6 | CASSRPLDPPSEQYF
TRBV12-3/TRBV12-4 | CASSLRGTEAFF
TRBV19 | CASSIGTDNQPQHF
TRBV27 | CASSRTSASYEQYF
TRBV27 | CASSLTANNEKLFF
TRBV13 | CASSRRTSGSRAKNIQYF
TRBV6-6 | CASSYSTSGKGNTIYF
TRBV5-1 | CASRPGGTNYGYTF
TRBV7-2 | CASSRDRGQPQHF
TRBV4-3 | CASSQKRGLAGPTGELFF
TRBV28 | CASSLVRGRTDTQYF
TRBV5-6 | CASSSGISNQPQHF
TRBV2 | CASSSGQVSPGELFF
TRBV29-1 | CSVPRGSNEQYF
TRBV12-3/TRBV12-4 | CASSRGRDTEAFF
TRBV10-2 | CASREAGRYTEAFF
TRBV19 | CASSAQQGNIQYF
TRBV5-8 | CASSLTGGLGDIQYF
TRBV30 | CAWSGQAYTGELFF
TRBV7-2 | CASSLHSGSGTGELFF
TRBV11-2 | CASSLMSRLAGGGGDTQYF
TRBV10-3 | CATGKEALKTQYF
TRBV20-1 | CSASPLGYQPQHF
TRBV7-2 | CASSPGGAWAEQFF
TRBV11-1 | CASSRGTHTGSPLHF
TRBV5-1 | CASSLGTGVDQPQHF
TRBV19 | CASSVFDRMNTEAFF
TRBV5-1 | CASSPRGHDTGELFF